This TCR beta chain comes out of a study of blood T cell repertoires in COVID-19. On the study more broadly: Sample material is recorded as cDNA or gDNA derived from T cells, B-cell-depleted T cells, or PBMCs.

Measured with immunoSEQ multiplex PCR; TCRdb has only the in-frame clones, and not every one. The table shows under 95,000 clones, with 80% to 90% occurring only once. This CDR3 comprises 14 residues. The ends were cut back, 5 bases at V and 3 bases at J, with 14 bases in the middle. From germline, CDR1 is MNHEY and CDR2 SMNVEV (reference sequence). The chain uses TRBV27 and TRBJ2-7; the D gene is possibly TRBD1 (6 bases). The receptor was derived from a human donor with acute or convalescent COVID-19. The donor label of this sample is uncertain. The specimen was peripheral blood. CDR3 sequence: CASSITGYLYEQYF. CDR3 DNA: TGTGCCAGCAGTATCACAGGGTACCTCTACGAGCAGTACTTC.